The sequence of this T cell receptor (beta chain) was determined in a study of T cell responses to AZD1222 COVID-19 vaccine. Study-wide results and caveats: It was only 6 or 7 AZD1222 recipients who were seropositive at baseline. No repertoire was sampled before or during the peak T cell response, only after it. White British donors predominated, females outnumbered males, and clonal diversity was possibly underestimated. Spike-specific TCR breadth and depth went up after people got two AZD1222 doses.

With respect to this clone: Its specificity is not known.

Produced via immunoSEQ multiplex PCR; TCRdb's table is partial and in-frame only. The sample records approximately 130,000 clones, roughly nine tenths being singletons. This CDR3 has 15 residues. The material sequenced was peripheral blood, taken on day 0 of AZD1222 vaccination. The rearrangement links TRBV21-1 to TRBJ2-1; TRBD2 is the table's D call and was not checked against the DNA. TRBV21-1 is given as a pseudogene. The sequence was collected from an adult in good health. This CDR3 reads CASRNGRGPGNEQFF. The CDR3 bases are TGTGCCAGCAGGAACGGGCGGGGGCCCGGCAATGAGCAGTTCTTC.